These T cell receptor beta chains were read from a single sample in a study of blood T cell repertoires in COVID-19. Produced via immunoSEQ multiplex PCR; TCRdb's table is partial and in-frame only. Of approximately 170,000 clones in the sample, under 95% were seen once. Sequencing was performed on peripheral blood. Receptors originate from a man in his fifties or sixties with active or convalescent COVID-19. CDR3s include the opening cysteine and the closing phenylalanine or tryptophan. Fields, in order: V gene, CDR3 length, CDR3 protein.

>TRBV11-2|15
CASNRGILAKNIQYF
>TRBV2|16
CASSTSPIQRTGELFF
>TRBV28|15
CASSRATSGQETQYF
>TRBV11-2|17
CASSLDGPLSSGNTIYF
>TRBV6-2/TRBV6-3|16
CASSYALRLASDEQYF
>TRBV2|14
CASSAGTGVYGYTF
>TRBV6-1|15
CASSEKAGGRETQYF
>TRBV3-1/TRBV3-2|15
CASSQGLTGANVLTF
>TRBV2|10
CGVGGNTIYF
>TRBV7-6|15
CASNSRQGADQPQHF
>TRBV3-1/TRBV3-2|14
CASSQEGGAYEQYF
>TRBV5-1|14
CASRSGTGTTEAFF
>TRBV21-1|18
CASSISSTGGLSNQPQHF
>TRBV23-1|20
CASSQLTRDRVYSGANVLTF
>TRBV24-1|12
CATSDLQNEQFF
>TRBV5-8|15
CASSLQGNSNQPQHF
>TRBV5-1|15
CASRVSGRLYNEQFF
>TRBV29-1|18
CSVEPRGSIQGGDYGYTF
>TRBV6-4|15
CASSQTGDVGQPQHF
>TRBV19|13
CASSRQQNTEAFF
>TRBV4-1|16
CASSQDGGYPNQPQHF
>TRBV27|18
CASNLLAGGAVPSYEQYF
>TRBV30|14
CAWGDRGFRQPQHF
>TRBV6-1|15
CASSEGTGTFLGYTF
>TRBV14|17
CASSHTRDRGLQETQYF
>TRBV19|14
CASRSSGELHEQYF
>TRBV18|16
CASSPPRTSGGNEQFF
>TRBV6-5|15
CASSYGGQRNTEAFF
>TRBV24-1|12
CATSPSTGELFF
>TRBV3-1/TRBV3-2|15
CASSRYTQGEGKLFF
>TRBV3-1/TRBV3-2|18
CASSHQTGAYATNEKLFF
>TRBV19|14
CASRKGGADTEAFF
>TRBV30|15
CAWSTTRGKDTEAFF